The 17 T cell receptor beta chains below were found in one sample sequenced in a study of CD8 T cells in ankylosing spondylitis. Notes on the study in general: Typical of ankylosing spondylitis blood, it appeared, was a TCR beta motif of eight highly homologous variants.

For these receptors, no antigen is known. MiXCR, applied by TCRdb to the 5' RACE reads, yields one record per CDR3 protein. The sample lists hundreds of thousands of distinct CDR3 sequences; about 10% were seen once. The sequencing input was blood, either unsorted or a sorted T cell fraction (not recorded which). The source of these receptors is a male donor with ankylosing spondylitis.

This clonotype was observed a handful of times. This chain joins TRBV24-1 and TRBJ1-2; 10 bases fit TRBD1. The CDR3 has 16 residues. Germline-derived CDR1 and CDR2 are KGHDR and SFDVKD. Trimming took 3 bases from V and 8 from J; bases not matched to a gene: 11. This CDR3 is CATSDPGTGEVFGYTF. The CDR3 DNA reads TGTGCCACCAGTGATCCCGGGACAGGGGAGGTTTTCGGCTACACCTTC.

This sequence joins TRBV7-9 and TRBJ1-5; TRBD1 agrees at 7 bases. There are 15 residues in the CDR3. Per germline, CDR1 SEHNR and CDR2 FQNEAQ (reference sequence). The V gene end was trimmed by 4 bases and the J gene end by 0 bases; junction bases not matched to a gene: 3. CDR3 amino acids: CASSSDRSSNQPQHF. CDR3 nucleotide sequence: TGTGCCAGCAGCTCGGACAGGAGTAGCAATCAGCCCCAGCATTTT.

The V gene is TRBV7-2, the J gene TRBJ2-7, with D perhaps matching TRBD2 (5 bases). From germline, CDR1 is SGHTA and CDR2 FQGNSA. Trimming took off 3 bases at V and 6 bases at J, with 12 bases between the two ends. The CDR3 is made up of 13 amino acids. CDR3 sequence reads: CASSFIGLSEQYF. The CDR3 DNA sequence: TGTGCCAGCAGCTTCATTGGACTCTCCGAGCAGTACTTC.

The V gene is TRBV5-1, the J gene TRBJ2-7; 8 bases map to TRBD1. The V segment lost 4 bases and the J segment 6 bases; nucleotides outside the gene matches: 12. Germline CDR1 SGHRS, CDR2 YFSETQ. CDR3 size: 15 residues. The CDR3 here is CASSESGQGWFEQYF. DNA of the CDR3: TGCGCCAGCAGCGAATCCGGACAGGGTTGGTTCGAGCAGTACTTC.

This clonotype was seen a handful of times. V and J are TRBV20-1 and TRBJ2-5, with D unresolved. Trimming stripped 0 bases from V and 4 bases from J, with 6 bases between. This CDR3 region has 12 residues. Germline V CDR1 and CDR2: DFQATT, SNEGSKA (reference sequence). Written as DNA, the CDR3 is TGCAGTGCTAGAGATCATCGAGAGACCCAGTACTTC. It encodes CSARDHRETQYF.

This clonotype was counted between two and nine times. The conserved phenylalanine or tryptophan is not found at the CDR3 terminus, so this likely reflects a read error. The DNA is left out, because the CDR3 cannot be placed on it with certainty; the CDR3 is given as TCRdb lists it. The rearrangement links TRBV6-4 to TRBJ2-7; the D segment call TRBD1 is taken from the table without a DNA check. Germline V gives CDR1 MRHNA, CDR2 SNTAGT. The CDR3 contains 9 residues when both ends are counted. CDR3 sequence: CASSLGHFG.

The chain couples TRBV27 to TRBJ2-1; 10 bases line up with TRBD2. Germline lookup yields CDR1 MNHEY and CDR2 SMNVEV (reference sequence). CDR3 length: 16 amino acids. V was clipped by 4 bases and J by 8 bases; unmatched bases: 11. As DNA, the CDR3 is TGTGCCAGCAGTTCGATTAGCGGGAGGTATGGGGATGAGCAGTTCTTC. Translating gives CASSSISGRYGDEQFF.

This clonotype was counted ten times or more. The J gene is TRBJ1-5, the V gene TRBV7-2; D is undetermined. The CDR3 loop spans 13 amino acids. The V end was cut by 5 bases, the J end by 4 bases, with 9 bases between. Germline V gene data show CDR1 as SGHTA and CDR2 as FQGNSA. CDR3 nucleotides: TGTGCCAGCAGCCTCCTACCGAATCAGCCCCAGCATTTT. Translated: CASSLLPNQPQHF.

The J gene is TRBJ2-1, the V gene TRBV5-1; 7 bases match TRBD2. CDR3 length: 15 amino acids. The V gene end was trimmed by 2 bases and the J gene end by 5 bases; junction bases not matched to a gene: 7. From germline, CDR1 is SGHRS and CDR2 YFSETQ. The DNA of the CDR3 is TGCGCCAGCAGCTTCCTCAGCGGGGACGACAATGAGCAGTTCTTC. As protein: CASSFLSGDDNEQFF.

This clonotype was counted between two and nine times. This chain uses TRBV2 with TRBJ2-3; a possible D gene is TRBD2 (6 bases). This CDR3 comprises 14 residues. Trimming took 6 bases from V and 3 from J, leaving 13 bases between them. CDR1 SNHLY and CDR2 FYNNEI come from the germline V gene. The CDR3 DNA follows: TGTGCCAGCAGGATCGCCGGGAGAACAGATACGCAGTATTTT. This gives the protein CASRIAGRTDTQYF. Based on the CDR3 plus reference TRBV2 and TRBJ2-3, the full variable domain is EPEVTQTPSHQVTQMGQEVILRCVPISNHLYFYWYRQILGQKVEFLVSFYNNEISEKSEIFDDQFSVERPDGSNFTLKIRSTKLEDSAMYFCASRIAGRTDTQYFGPGTRLTVL.

This clonotype has a count of ten or more. The V gene is TRBV6-5, the J gene TRBJ2-6; D is undetermined. Per the germline V gene, CDR1 is MNHEY and CDR2 is SVGAGI. Trimming took off 2 bases at V and 0 bases at J, with 5 bases between the two ends. The CDR3 runs to 15 residues. The CDR3 sequence is CASSYVGSGANVLTF. The DNA of the CDR3 is TGTGCCAGCAGTTACGTAGGCTCTGGGGCCAACGTCCTGACTTTC.

The V gene is TRBV6-1, the J gene TRBJ1-2, with D perhaps TRBD1 (6 bases). The CDR3 covers 13 residues. In germline, CDR1 is MNHNS, CDR2 SASEGT. V lost 5 bases and J lost 2, with 9 bases in between. DNA of the CDR3: TGTGCCAGCAGTAAAGGACAGAACTATGGCTACACCTTC. Translated, it gives CASSKGQNYGYTF.

V and J are TRBV10-3 and TRBJ1-2; D uncertain. There are 15 residues in the CDR3. Trimming left V 0 bases short and J 7 bases short, with 15 bases between. Germline loops: CDR1 ENHRY, CDR2 SYGVKD. CDR3 sequence: CAISESKGASGGYTF. The CDR3, as DNA: TGTGCCATCAGTGAGTCTAAGGGAGCGAGTGGTGGCTACACCTTC.

The rearrangement links TRBV6-4 to TRBJ2-1; perhaps TRBD1 as D (6 bases). V dropped 4 bases and J dropped 5 bases, with 15 bases sitting between them. This CDR3 spans 15 amino acids. CDR1 is MRHNA, CDR2 SNTAGT, per germline. The CDR3 loop reads CASSGGQGRNNEQFF. CDR3 DNA: TGTGCCAGCAGTGGCGGTCAGGGGCGCAACAATGAGCAGTTCTTC.

The chain carries TRBV7-2 and TRBJ2-3; tentatively, D is TRBD2 (5 bases). V was cut by 3 bases and J by 4 bases, with 14 bases left in between. Germline lookup yields CDR1 SGHTA and CDR2 FQGNSA. The CDR3 loop spans 15 amino acids. As DNA, the CDR3 is TGTGCCAGCAGCTTCGACGGAGGCATAGCAGATACGCAGTATTTT. It codes for CASSFDGGIADTQYF.

This clonotype has only a few counts. The rearrangement links TRBV5-1 to TRBJ2-1; D uncertain. CDR1 and CDR2 from the germline V gene are SGHRS and YFSETQ. The CDR3 is 13 residues long. V gave up 0 bases and J gave up 6 bases, with 7 bases separating them. The DNA of the CDR3 is TGCGCCAGCAGCTTGGAGGGTCCCAATGAGCAGTTCTTC. Protein: CASSLEGPNEQFF.

V usage is TRBV7-3 and J usage is TRBJ2-1; D gene unclear. Looked up from germline, CDR1 is SGHTA and CDR2 is FQGTGA. Deletions cut 5 bases from V and 6 bases from J, with 14 bases between. CDR3 size: 14 residues. The CDR3 bases are TGTGCCAGCAGCGGAACAGAATCCGGCAATGAGCAGTTCTTC. Its protein is CASSGTESGNEQFF.